The 26 T cell receptor beta chains presented below share a single source sample, sequenced in a study of T-cell memory formation after mild COVID-19. TCRdb analysed the 5' RACE reads with MiXCR anew, one entry per CDR3 protein. This table has roughly 300,000 distinct CDR3 sequences, 8% to 9% appearing once. Sequencing was carried out using PBMCs or a T cell subset sorted from them (not recorded which). The receptors come from a man aged 18 to 35 who had mild COVID-19 (a few samples of this study predate the infection). Cell type and time point are not known.

The chain joins TRBV6-2 or TRBV6-3 to TRBJ2-7; 7 positions agree with TRBD1. Germline trimming cut 5 bases from V and 1 base from J; bases unmatched to any gene: 5. The CDR3 length is 14 residues. CDR1 and CDR2 from the germline V gene are MNHEY and SVGEGT. CDR3 protein: CASSQGTVSYEQYF. CDR3 nucleotide sequence: TGTGCCAGCAGTCAAGGGACAGTGTCCTACGAGCAGTACTTC.

This chain links TRBV27 with TRBJ1-3; D is perhaps TRBD1 (6 bases). This CDR3 is built from 15 residues. V was pared by 5 bases and J by 0 bases, with 11 bases between. Germline assignment: CDR1 MNHEY and CDR2 SMNVEV (reference sequence). This chain's CDR3 is CASSPGQFSGNTIYF. The CDR3 region has the DNA TGTGCCAGCAGTCCCGGACAGTTCTCTGGAAACACCATATATTTT.

This clonotype was counted at least ten times. V is TRBV5-1 and J is TRBJ2-1, with TRBD2 identical over 7 bases. Looked up from germline, CDR1 is SGHRS and CDR2 is YFSETQ. The trim removed 0 bases at V and 4 bases at J, leaving 7 bases unmatched. There are 16 residues in the CDR3. The CDR3: CASSLALTGGYNEQFF. In nucleotides, the CDR3 is TGCGCCAGCAGCTTGGCCTTAACGGGGGGTTACAATGAGCAGTTCTTC. Full variable domain (outside the CDR3, taken from reference TRBV5-1 and TRBJ2-1): KAGVTQTPRYLIKTRGQQVTLSCSPISGHRSVSWYQQTPGQGLQFLFEYFSETQRNKGNFPGRFSGRQFSNSRSEMNVSTLELGDSALYLCASSLALTGGYNEQFFGPGTRLTVL.

The gene calls are TRBV2 and TRBJ2-5; D is unresolved. The germline V gene has CDR1 SNHLY and CDR2 FYNNEI. Trimming removed 4 bases from V and 4 bases from J, with 7 bases in between. The CDR3 is made up of 12 amino acids. In DNA, the CDR3 is TGTGCCAGCAGTGTAAGGGTAGAGACCCAGTACTTC. It translates to CASSVRVETQYF.

This clonotype came up a few times. The V call is TRBV6-2 or TRBV6-3, the J call TRBJ1-5, with 9 bases fitting TRBD1. Germline CDR1 reads MNHEY; CDR2 reads SVGEGT. CDR3 length: 15 residues. After removal of 5 bases from V and 4 bases from J, the junction contained 6 bases not matched to a gene. The CDR3 region is CASSHAGTGNQPQHF. The CDR3 DNA reads as TGTGCCAGCAGTCACGCCGGGACAGGGAATCAGCCCCAGCATTTT.

This clonotype showed up just a few times. J is TRBJ1-2 and V is TRBV4-1; D gene unclear. CDR1 is MGHRA, CDR2 YSYEKL, per germline. The CDR3 consists of 15 residues. The V end was cut by 0 bases, the J end by 6 bases, with 14 bases between. The CDR3 nucleotides are TGCGCCAGCAGCCAAGATCAAACAAAGCAGGATGGCTACACCTTC. Amino acids: CASSQDQTKQDGYTF.

This clonotype was counted a few times. The chain is built from TRBV12-3 or TRBV12-4 and TRBJ2-1; 7 bases are shared with TRBD1. The CDR3 sequence is 14 residues long. V trimming: 7 bases; J trimming: 7 bases; junction bases outside the gene matches: 10. The CDR3 DNA is TGTGCCAGCAAAGCTACGACAGGGTGGAATGAGCAGTTCTTC. This codes for CASKATTGWNEQFF.

This clonotype was seen only a few times. The J gene is TRBJ2-1, the V gene TRBV4-1; TRBD2 matches at 11 bases. The J segment lost 0 bases and the V segment lost 1 base, leaving 8 bases of the junction unmatched. This CDR3 is built from 19 residues. Germline loops: CDR1 MGHRA, CDR2 YSYEKL. CDR3 sequence: CASSQVGLAGGFSYNEQFF. In DNA, the CDR3 is TGCGCCAGCAGCCAAGTAGGGCTAGCGGGGGGCTTCTCCTACAATGAGCAGTTCTTC.

The rearrangement uses TRBV4-1 and TRBJ2-7, with D uncertain. Germline loops: CDR1 MGHRA, CDR2 YSYEKL. CDR3 length equals 15 residues. Trimming took 4 bases from V and 0 from J, leaving 13 bases between them. CDR3 in amino acids: CASSLALTSSYEQYF. As DNA, the CDR3 is TGCGCCAGCAGCCTGGCCCTCACAAGCTCCTACGAGCAGTACTTC.

This clonotype has more than one count but fewer than ten. This chain connects TRBV11-2 to TRBJ2-3; 8 bases are a match to TRBD2. In germline, CDR1 is SGHAT, CDR2 FQNNGV. This CDR3 contains 14 residues. V lost 7 bases and J lost 6; bases outside the gene matches: 9. The CDR3 sequence is CASTGGVELDTQYF. The CDR3 DNA reads TGTGCCAGCACCGGGGGGGTTGAATTGGATACGCAGTATTTT.

This clonotype has only a few counts. The rearrangement links TRBV6-5 to TRBJ2-7; D is uncertain. With 0 bases removed from V and 2 bases from J, the gap between germline ends came to 8 bases. This CDR3 comprises 14 residues. CDR1 and CDR2 from the germline V gene are MNHEY and SVGAGI. The chain's CDR3 is CASSYSSDPYEQYF. The DNA for the CDR3 is TGTGCCAGCAGTTACTCGTCGGATCCCTACGAGCAGTACTTC.

On this clonotype: A junction end diverges from the germline sequence, so it may reflect a read error. The CDR3 DNA follows: TGCAGTGCTCCACTAGCGGGGGGCAGCAGAGATACGCAGTATTTT. Its protein product is CSAPLAGGSRDTQYF. This chain uses TRBV20-1 with TRBJ2-3, with 12 bases that match TRBD2. The CDR3 is made up of 15 amino acids. CDR1 DFQATT and CDR2 SNEGSKA come from the germline V gene (reference sequence).

This clonotype has ten or more counts. This chain connects TRBV4-2 to TRBJ1-5; 8 nucleotides line up with TRBD1. J gave up 5 bases and V 0 bases, and 3 bases lay outside the gene matches. Per the germline V gene, CDR1 is LGHNA and CDR2 is YNFKEQ. This CDR3 is built from 15 residues. CDR3 nucleotide sequence: TGTGCCAGCAGCCAAGATCAGGACAGGGATCAGCCCCAGCATTTT. Translating gives CASSQDQDRDQPQHF.

This clonotype came up a few times. The rearrangement links TRBV7-9 to TRBJ2-1, with TRBD1 as a possible D gene (5 bases). V was pared by 5 bases and J by 4 bases, with 21 bases between. CDR3 size: 17 residues. CDR1 and CDR2 (germline): SEHNR, FQNEAQ (reference sequence). The CDR3 nucleotides read TGTGCCAGCAGCCCCCGCACCAGGGAAACGGTTTACAATGAGCAGTTCTTC. It encodes CASSPRTRETVYNEQFF.

This clonotype was counted between two and nine times. In DNA, the CDR3 is TGTGCCAGCAGTTACTCCAGCTCCTACAATGAGCAGTTCTTC. This gives the protein CASSYSSSYNEQFF. The chain carries TRBV6-6 and TRBJ2-1; D is unclear. V shed 0 bases and J shed 0 bases, with 3 bases lying between them. This CDR3 spans 14 amino acids. Germline CDR1 reads MNHNY; CDR2 reads SVGAGI (reference sequence).

A few counts support this clonotype. This chain uses TRBV20-1 with TRBJ2-5; D is perhaps TRBD1 (5 bases). The length of the CDR3 is 14 residues. V lost 3 bases, J lost 5 bases, and 16 bases lay in between. Looked up from germline, CDR1 is DFQATT and CDR2 is SNEGSKA (reference sequence). The CDR3 region is CSASLHQKGETQYF. CDR3 DNA: TGCAGTGCTAGCTTACACCAAAAGGGGGAGACCCAGTACTTC.

There are a few counts of this clonotype. V gene TRBV6-6 combines with J gene TRBJ1-2, with D unclear. This CDR3 is built from 10 residues. With 4 bases removed from V and 6 bases from J, the gap between germline ends came to 3 bases. Germline CDR1 reads MNHNY; CDR2 reads SVGAGI (reference sequence). CDR3 sequence reads: CASSSDGYTF. CDR3 nucleotides: TGTGCCAGCAGTTCCGATGGCTACACCTTC.

The chain combines TRBV7-2 with TRBJ1-1, with D possibly TRBD1 on 5 matching bases. The ends were cut back, 5 bases at V and 4 bases at J, with 17 bases in the middle. This CDR3 has 15 amino acids. Germline V lookup: CDR1 SGHTA, CDR2 FQGNSA. The CDR3: CASSRQGTSGTEAFF. In DNA form, the CDR3 reads TGTGCCAGCAGCCGTCAAGGGACCAGTGGCACTGAAGCTTTCTTT.

CDR3 bases: TGTGCCAGCAGAGAGGTCGACTATGGCTACACCTTC. As protein: CASREVDYGYTF. The chain has TRBV6-1 and TRBJ1-2; D uncertain. The V end lost 6 bases, the J end lost 3 bases, and 8 bases lay between the germline ends. In germline, CDR1 is MNHNS, CDR2 SASEGT. The CDR3 loop spans 12 amino acids.

This clonotype was detected only a few times. The rearrangement uses TRBV24-1 and TRBJ2-5; TRBD1 matches at 7 bases. The CDR3 sequence is 15 residues long. V lost 4 bases to trimming and J lost 1 base; unmatched junction nucleotides: 5. CDR1 and CDR2 (germline): KGHDR, SFDVKD. CDR3 amino acids: CATSEVGDSQETQYF. DNA of the CDR3: TGTGCCACCAGTGAGGTCGGGGACAGCCAAGAGACCCAGTACTTC.

This clonotype was seen only a few times. The V and J genes are TRBV7-3 and TRBJ2-2, with TRBD1 matching 7 bases. This CDR3 has 14 amino acids. CDR1 is SGHTA, CDR2 FQGTGA, per germline. After removal of 5 bases from V and 6 bases from J, the junction contained 6 bases not matched to a gene. The CDR3 loop is CASSGQVPPGELFF. The CDR3 coding sequence is TGTGCCAGCAGCGGACAGGTTCCCCCCGGGGAGCTGTTTTTT.

The chain uses TRBV6-5 and TRBJ1-5; TRBD1 matches 7 bases. V lost 6 bases and J lost 0; bases outside the gene matches: 5. The CDR3 consists of 15 residues. CDR1 is MNHEY, CDR2 SVGAGI, per germline. The CDR3 loop reads CASRAYRGSNQPQHF. CDR3 DNA: TGTGCCAGCAGAGCCTACAGGGGTAGCAATCAGCCCCAGCATTTT.

This clonotype was recorded a few times. The V and J genes are TRBV7-2 and TRBJ2-3, with D tentatively TRBD2 (6 bases). The CDR3 sequence is 13 residues long. V was clipped by 3 bases and J by 4 bases, with 8 bases between them. CDR1 is SGHTA and CDR2 is FQGNSA in the germline V gene. The CDR3 here is CASSFSGSDTQYF. The CDR3 nucleotides are TGTGCCAGCAGCTTTAGCGGATCAGATACGCAGTATTTT.

In its sample, this clonotype was seen many times. V gene TRBV5-1 combines with J gene TRBJ1-1; D remains unclear. CDR1 and CDR2 from the germline V gene are SGHRS and YFSETQ. The germline V and J ends were trimmed by 4 bases and 8 bases, with 15 bases remaining between them. This CDR3 has 13 residues. CDR3 in amino acids: CASSHPSGSEAFF. CDR3 nucleotides: TGCGCCAGCAGCCATCCATCAGGTTCCGAAGCTTTCTTT. The full variable domain, in which reference TRBV5-1 and TRBJ1-1 provide the parts outside the CDR3, is KAGVTQTPRYLIKTRGQQVTLSCSPISGHRSVSWYQQTPGQGLQFLFEYFSETQRNKGNFPGRFSGRQFSNSRSEMNVSTLELGDSALYLCASSHPSGSEAFFGQGTRLTVV.

This clonotype was seen a few times. The V call is TRBV7-2, the J call TRBJ2-3; D unresolved. The CDR3 has 14 residues. Per germline, CDR1 SGHTA and CDR2 FQGNSA. V gave up 3 bases and J gave up 5 bases, with 12 bases separating them. CDR3 protein: CASSLRPRRDTQYF. For the CDR3, the DNA is TGTGCCAGCAGCTTGAGACCCCGCCGAGATACGCAGTATTTT.

This clonotype was seen a few times. The rearrangement uses TRBV7-9 and TRBJ1-5; no clear D gene. CDR3 length: 13 residues. V dropped 8 bases and J dropped 9 bases, with 17 bases sitting between them. Germline CDR1 and CDR2: SEHNR and FQNEAQ (reference sequence). The CDR3: CASGLDRESPQHF. As DNA, the CDR3 is TGTGCCAGCGGTTTAGACCGCGAATCGCCCCAGCATTTT.